This T cell receptor (beta chain) was sequenced for a study of CD8+ T cells in alopecia areata. Study-wide background: Treatment of the treated patients consisted of oral tofacitinib, 5 to 10 mg twice daily. Patients took tofacitinib for 6 to 18 months, followed by 6 drug-free months. General study results and limits: Lesional tissue from the scalp (especially in alopecia totalis/universalis) showed higher clonality than normal scalp.

cDNA reverse transcribed from extracted RNA served as the sequencing template. Clones were sequenced by immunoSEQ multiplex PCR, and TCRdb holds only the in-frame ones, with some missing. The sample includes a few hundred thousand clones, around 67% of them seen just once. Individuals with alopecia areata gave both lesional scalp punch biopsies and peripheral blood for collection. Unmatched junction bases numbered 6, after V lost 6 bases and J lost 5 bases. The CDR3 has 14 residues. The germline gives CDR1 MNHNY, CDR2 SVGAGI (reference sequence). A note on this clone: Its antigen is unidentified.

The sequence was obtained from a human donor with alopecia areata. The chain links TRBV6-6 to TRBJ2-5; 10 bases match TRBD1. The sample consisted of CD4+ T cells sorted from blood, taken at week 0. CDR3 in DNA: TGTGCCAGCAGGACGACAGGGGGCAGTGAGACCCAGTACTTC. Its translation is CASRTTGGSETQYF.